This TCR beta chain was identified in a study of cytomegalovirus exposure and HLA in healthy donors. Primers included in the PCR were 60 Vbeta and 13 Jbeta primers. Clones were read by immunoSEQ multiplex PCR, and TCRdb kept only the in-frame ones, dropping some. The top ten clones hold around 20% of a sample with about 40,000 clones, approximately 71% of them seen once. The CDR3 runs to 15 residues. The germline CDR1 and CDR2 sequences are SGHDN and FVKESK. V was trimmed by 1 base and J by 6 bases, leaving 12 bases between them. This chain links TRBV14 with TRBJ2-2; the D gene is possibly TRBD2 (5 bases). The source is a man between 50 and 59 years old in good health and CMV-seropositive. The sequencing input was PBMCs. Written as DNA, the CDR3 is TGTGCCAGCAGCCAAGGTCCGGGGAAATCCGGGGAGCTGTTTTTT. Its protein product is CASSQGPGKSGELFF.